This is a list of T cell receptor beta chains from one sample in a study of T-cell reconstitution after alpha-beta-depleted transplantation in children. TCRdb itself ran the PCR reads through MiXCR, one entry per CDR3 protein. The sample holds about 76,000 distinct CDR3 sequences, approximately 14% seen once. Sequencing was performed on PBMCs, mostly from graft donor cells, taken 180 days after TCRalphabeta/CD19-depleted stem cell transplant. The receptors stem from a male patient aged 2 to 10 who had a stem cell transplant for acute lymphoblastic leukemia, so the T cells may come from the graft donor. CDR3s include the opening cysteine and the closing phenylalanine or tryptophan. D genes are given only for firm matches. The size field is filled for only some rows; it gives once, few, many or a size class.

TRBV20-1	-	TRBJ2-3	TRBD1	CSAEGQSTDTQYF	TGCAGTGCAGAGGGACAGAGCACAGATACGCAGTATTTT
TRBV5-1	few	TRBJ2-7	TRBD1	CASSPRTGGSYEQYF	TGCGCCAGCAGCCCCCGGACAGGGGGCTCCTACGAGCAGTACTTC
TRBV24-1	-	TRBJ2-5	-	CATSAGGRVQETQYF	TGTGCCACCAGTGCCGGGGGTAGGGTCCAAGAGACCCAGTACTTC
TRBV11-2	once	TRBJ2-2	TRBD2	CASSLVSTSRGELFF	TGTGCCAGCAGCTTAGTCTCGACTAGCAGGGGGGAGCTGTTTTTT
TRBV10-3	few	TRBJ2-3	-	CAIRDQGDTQYF	TGTGCCATCAGGGACCAAGGGGATACGCAGTATTTT
TRBV29-1	few	TRBJ2-5	-	CSVPGPAKTQYF	TGCAGCGTCCCCGGGCCCGCGAAGACCCAGTACTTC
TRBV20-1	few	TRBJ1-2	TRBD1	CSAPTGNYGYTF	TGCAGTGCCCCGACAGGGAACTATGGCTACACCTTC
TRBV28	few	TRBJ2-5	-	CASSFQRTLQETQYF	TGTGCCAGCAGTTTCCAGCGAACCCTACAAGAGACCCAGTACTTC
TRBV7-9	-	TRBJ2-7	-	CASSLTGISYEQYF	TGTGCCAGCAGCTTAACTGGGATCTCCTACGAGCAGTACTTC
TRBV28	many	TRBJ2-5	-	CASSFSRGDTGFKKTQYF	TGTGCCAGCAGTTTCTCCCGAGGCGACACGGGGTTTAAAAAGACCCAGTACTTC
TRBV4-3	few	TRBJ1-3	-	CASSQDRRSNSGNTIYF	TGCGCCAGCAGCCAAGATCGGAGGAGCAACTCTGGAAACACCATATATTTT
TRBV7-2	few	TRBJ1-4	-	CASTGRGWENEKLFF	TGTGCCAGCACCGGAAGGGGGTGGGAGAATGAAAAACTGTTTTTT
TRBV5-5	-	TRBJ1-4	-	CASSRLDIPDEKLFF	TGTGCCAGCAGCCGCTTGGACATTCCAGATGAAAAACTGTTTTTT
TRBV10-3	many	TRBJ2-2	TRBD1	CAIKTGVGTGELFF	TGTGCCATCAAGACAGGGGTGGGGACCGGGGAGCTGTTTTTT
TRBV10-3	-	TRBJ2-7	TRBD2	CAISGAAGVHEQYF	TGTGCCATCAGTGGGGCAGCGGGGGTCCACGAGCAGTACTTC
TRBV7-2	-	TRBJ1-5	-	CASSWAGQPQHF	TGTGCCAGCAGCTGGGCGGGGCAGCCCCAGCATTTT
TRBV29-1	-	TRBJ1-1	-	CSSGPGGAEAFF	TGCAGCTCGGGACCGGGCGGCGCTGAAGCTTTCTTT
TRBV13	-	TRBJ2-7	TRBD1	CASSSQGAIYEQYF	TGTGCCAGCAGCTCACAGGGGGCAATCTACGAGCAGTACTTC
TRBV10-3	-	TRBJ2-5	-	CAISLIGETQYF	TGTGCCATCAGCCTGATAGGAGAGACCCAGTACTTC
TRBV20-1	few	TRBJ2-7	-	CSASSASYEQYF	TGCAGTGCTAGCAGTGCGTCCTACGAGCAGTACTTC
TRBV20-1	few	TRBJ1-1	-	CSARDRGGKAFF	TGCAGTGCTAGAGATCGAGGTGGTAAAGCTTTCTTT
TRBV5-1	few	TRBJ2-1	-	CASNAWTGEQFF	TGCGCCAGCAATGCTTGGACGGGTGAGCAGTTCTTC
TRBV7-9	-	TRBJ2-7	-	CASSIRDTLYEQYF	TGTGCCAGCAGCATTCGGGACACCCTCTACGAGCAGTACTTC
TRBV7-2	many	TRBJ2-7	TRBD2	CASSWGTSESYEQYF	TGTGCCAGCAGCTGGGGGACTAGCGAGTCCTACGAGCAGTACTTC
TRBV7-2	-	TRBJ2-3	-	CASSYEAGHTQYF	TGTGCCAGCAGCTACGAGGCGGGGCATACGCAGTATTTT
TRBV15	few	TRBJ2-1	-	CATNRALKNEQFF	TGTGCCACCAACAGGGCTCTGAAAAATGAGCAGTTCTTC
TRBV20-1	few	TRBJ2-3	TRBD1	CSATSRQGWTDTQYF	TGCAGTGCCACGTCCCGACAGGGATGGACAGATACGCAGTATTTT
TRBV10-2	many	TRBJ2-1	-	CASSGMGRPPTAYNEQFF	TGCGCCAGCAGTGGAATGGGGCGACCGCCGACCGCCTACAATGAGCAGTTCTTC
TRBV4-3	few	TRBJ1-2	-	CASSQSRGGGYTF	TGCGCCAGCAGCCAGTCGAGGGGCGGCGGCTACACCTTC
TRBV7-9	many	TRBJ2-7	TRBD1	CASSYDRVAEQYF	TGTGCCAGCAGCTACGACAGGGTGGCCGAGCAGTACTTC
TRBV7-2	few	TRBJ2-5	TRBD1	CASSLGQGPFGDQYF	TGTGCCAGCAGCTTAGGACAGGGCCCGTTCGGTGACCAGTACTTC
TRBV5-1	-	TRBJ2-4	-	CASSVGELAKNIQYF	TGCGCCAGCAGCGTGGGTGAGCTAGCCAAAAACATTCAGTACTTC
TRBV4-1	few	TRBJ2-5	-	CASSQVGGQETQYF	TGCGCCAGCAGCCAAGTAGGTGGGCAGGAGACCCAGTACTTC
TRBV7-9	-	TRBJ2-1	-	CASSFGDEEFF	TGTGCCAGCAGCTTCGGAGATGAGGAGTTCTTC
TRBV20-1	-	TRBJ2-3	-	CSAVLSADTQYF	TGCAGTGCGGTTCTAAGCGCAGATACGCAGTATTTT
TRBV18	-	TRBJ1-2	TRBD1	CASSPGTGLNYGYTF	TGTGCCAGCTCACCCGGGACAGGACTTAACTATGGCTACACCTTC
TRBV20-1	few	TRBJ1-2	TRBD1	CSARRDRGNYGYTF	TGCAGTGCTCGTCGGGACAGGGGGAACTATGGCTACACCTTC
TRBV20-1	many	TRBJ2-2	TRBD2	CSARTSGRRTGELFF	TGCAGTGCTCGGACTAGCGGGAGGCGAACCGGGGAGCTGTTTTTT
TRBV12-3/TRBV12-4	-	TRBJ2-6	-	CASTLRGVGANVLTF	TGTGCCAGCACTTTAAGAGGGGTTGGGGCCAACGTCCTGACTTTC
TRBV6-1	-	TRBJ2-6	-	CASRLQGFTSGANVLTF	TGTGCCAGCCGCCTACAGGGTTTTACCTCTGGGGCCAACGTCCTGACTTTC
TRBV5-1	many	TRBJ2-3	TRBD2	CASAEGGLATDTQYF	TGCGCCAGCGCCGAAGGGGGACTAGCTACGGATACGCAGTATTTT
TRBV18	few	TRBJ2-7	-	CASSPQLASKQYF	TGTGCCAGCTCTCCCCAGCTGGCTAGCAAGCAGTACTTC
TRBV28	-	TRBJ1-2	-	CASSPLGGRGPFSYGYTF	TGTGCCAGCAGCCCCCTCGGGGGGCGAGGGCCTTTTTCCTATGGCTACACCTTC
TRBV20-1	-	TRBJ1-2	TRBD1	CSARGDRGNGYTF	TGCAGTGCTAGAGGAGACAGGGGTAACGGCTACACCTTC
TRBV28	-	TRBJ1-5	-	CASSLWGRQPQHF	TGTGCCAGCAGTCTGTGGGGGCGTCAGCCCCAGCATTTT
TRBV6-5	few	TRBJ2-7	TRBD1	CASSFGTGSYEQYF	TGTGCCAGCAGTTTCGGGACAGGGTCCTACGAGCAGTACTTC
TRBV12-3/TRBV12-4	once	TRBJ2-3	TRBD2	CASSLALQRGASSQYF	TGTGCCAGCAGTTTAGCGCTCCAGCGGGGGGCCTCCTCGCAGTATTTT
TRBV29-1	-	TRBJ1-4	-	CSVETNYEKLFF	TGCAGCGTTGAAACCAACTATGAAAAACTGTTTTTT
TRBV12-3/TRBV12-4	-	TRBJ1-2	TRBD1	CASRRQGPNYGYPF	TGTGCCAGCAGAAGACAGGGCCCCAATTATGGCTACCCCTTC
TRBV20-1	-	TRBJ1-1	TRBD1	CRAGTATLLSEAFF	TGCAGGGCCGGGACAGCAACCTTACTAAGTGAGGCTTTCTTT
TRBV29-1	few	TRBJ2-3	-	CSVAPVRGKSGTQYF	TGCAGCGTTGCCCCCGTTAGGGGAAAGTCGGGTACGCAGTATTTT
TRBV7-2	few	TRBJ1-5	-	CASSLVPAISVNQPQHF	TGTGCCAGCAGCTTGGTACCGGCTATCTCTGTCAATCAGCCCCAGCATTTT
TRBV5-1	-	TRBJ2-5	TRBD2	CASSWGGRPQETQYF	TGCGCCAGCAGTTGGGGAGGGAGGCCCCAAGAGACCCAGTACTTC
TRBV11-1	-	TRBJ2-7	TRBD1	CASSLATLRDSNSYEQYF	TGTGCCAGCAGCTTAGCCACCCTCCGGGACAGCAACTCCTACGAGCAGTACTTC
TRBV9	few	TRBJ2-5	-	CASSVGLQETQYF	TGTGCCAGCAGCGTGGGACTCCAAGAGACCCAGTACTTC